This T cell receptor (beta chain) stems from a study of T cell repertoires in cytomegalovirus infection. This CDR3 comprises 15 residues. CDR1 is WSHSY, CDR2 SAAADI, per germline. V gave up 0 bases and J gave up 5 bases; unmatched junction bases: 3. Using its own MiXCR run on the reads, TCRdb lists one record per CDR3 protein. The sample has 700,000 to 900,000 distinct CDR3 sequences, around 29% seen once; the top ten hold around 12%. In regard to this clonotype: Its target is not known.

Sequenced material: cultured CD8+ T cells from PBMCs, taken from culture after CMV antigen stimulation. This chain links TRBV10-2 with TRBJ1-4; TRBD1 aligns across 7 bases. The TCR comes from a human donor in good health (CMV status not recorded). Some clones in this sample may be carry-over from other donors' samples. The CDR3 here is CASSESGQVNEKLFF. The CDR3 DNA follows: TGCGCCAGCAGTGAGTCCGGACAGGTCAATGAAAAACTGTTTTTT.